A single sample is the source of the 24 T cell receptor beta chains below, sequenced in a study of T cells in Graves' hyperthyroidism and ophthalmopathy. The CDR3 regions of TCR beta were amplified from RNA transcripts. HTBI primers were the set used in a first-round RT-PCR of the TCR CDR3. MiXCR was run by TCRdb on the multiplex PCR reads, yielding one entry per CDR3 protein. Of over 650,000 distinct CDR3 sequences listed, about a sixth are singletons. Sequenced material: blood. These receptor sequences come from a man aged 18 to 30 with Graves' hyperthyroidism.

The chain combines TRBV11-1 with TRBJ1-1; D not resolved. Between the trimmed V and J ends, which lost 1 base and 2 bases, there was a span of 11 bases. The length of the CDR3 is 15 residues. From germline, CDR1 is SGHAT and CDR2 FQDESV (reference sequence). The CDR3 is CASSLDVGRNTEAFF. For the CDR3, the DNA is TGTGCCAGCAGCTTAGATGTCGGCAGAAACACTGAAGCTTTCTTT.

This clonotype appeared many times. The V call is TRBV5-1, the J call TRBJ2-1, with D possibly being TRBD1 (5 bases). Deletions cut 4 bases from V and 1 base from J, with 12 bases between. Germline values: CDR1 SGHRS, CDR2 YFSETQ. This CDR3 has 15 amino acids. DNA for the CDR3: TGCGCCAGCAGCGGGGCGGACATTTCCTACAATGAGCAGTTCTTC. As protein: CASSGADISYNEQFF. The whole variable domain, filled in from reference TRBV5-1 and TRBJ2-1, reads KAGVTQTPRYLIKTRGQQVTLSCSPISGHRSVSWYQQTPGQGLQFLFEYFSETQRNKGNFPGRFSGRQFSNSRSEMNVSTLELGDSALYLCASSGADISYNEQFFGPGTRLTVL.

This clonotype was counted ten times or more. The chain links TRBV2 to TRBJ2-1; 11 positions match TRBD2. There are 16 residues in the CDR3. The ends lost 4 bases at V and 5 bases at J; junction bases unmatched: 7. Germline loops: CDR1 SNHLY, CDR2 FYNNEI. The CDR3 coding sequence is TGTGCCAGCAGTGCGCCGGGACTAGCGGCCCACAATGAGCAGTTCTTC. Amino acid sequence: CASSAPGLAAHNEQFF.

The sample holds many counts of this clonotype. J is TRBJ2-7 and V is TRBV28; 8 bases map to TRBD1. CDR3 length: 16 residues. Looked up from germline, CDR1 is MDHEN and CDR2 is SYDVKM. Unmatched junction bases numbered 8, after V lost 1 base and J lost 3 bases. The CDR3 reads CASSLSQRTGSYEQYF. Here the CDR3 DNA reads TGTGCCAGCAGTTTATCCCAACGGACAGGGAGCTACGAGCAGTACTTC. The full variable domain, in which reference TRBV28 and TRBJ2-7 provide the parts outside the CDR3, is DVKVTQSSRYLVKRTGEKVFLECVQDMDHENMFWYRQDPGLGLRLIYFSYDVKMKEKGDIPEGYSVSREKKERFSLILESASTNQTSMYLCASSLSQRTGSYEQYFGPGTRLTVT.

This chain links TRBV7-2 with TRBJ2-1; possibly TRBD2 for D (5 bases). Germline CDR1 is SGHTA and CDR2 is FQGNSA. V dropped 3 bases and J dropped 8 bases, with 17 bases sitting between them. The CDR3 spans 15 residues. The CDR3 coding sequence is TGTGCCAGCAGCTTGGAACTAGGCTCTTGGGATGAGCAGTTCTTC. This gives the protein CASSLELGSWDEQFF. Filled out from reference TRBV7-2 and TRBJ2-1, the complete variable domain reads GAGVSQSPSNKVTEKGKDVELRCDPISGHTALYWYRQSLGQGLEFLIYFQGNSAPDKSGLPSDRFSAERTGGSVSTLTIQRTQQEDSAVYLCASSLELGSWDEQFFGPGTRLTVL.

Concerning this clonotype: A single base separates this from a much larger clone, so it may be a read error. The chain has TRBV10-2 and TRBJ2-7; D is unresolved. CDR3 size: 14 residues. Germline values: CDR1 WSHSY, CDR2 SAAADI. CDR3 region: CASSDVWSSDEQYF. The CDR3 DNA reads TGCGCCAGCAGTGATGTCTGGAGCTCCGACGAGCAGTACTTC.

This clonotype showed up many times. V usage is TRBV28 and J usage is TRBJ2-7, with 7 bases matching TRBD2. CDR1 and CDR2 from the germline V gene are MDHEN and SYDVKM. Trimming took 6 bases from V and 3 from J; bases not matched to a gene: 8. CDR3 length equals 14 residues. This CDR3 is CASSRSGTGYEQYF. The CDR3 DNA follows: TGTGCCAGCAGCCGGAGCGGGACTGGCTACGAGCAGTACTTC.

This chain uses TRBV29-1 with TRBJ2-1; D not resolved. The V gene's germline CDR1 is SQVTM and CDR2 ANQGSEA. This CDR3 spans 15 amino acids. V gave up 8 bases and J gave up 8 bases, with 25 bases separating them. The CDR3 loop is CSPRPAPLGRDEQFF. The CDR3 DNA sequence: TGCAGCCCACGCCCGGCCCCTTTAGGTAGGGATGAGCAGTTCTTC.

At least ten counts were recorded for this clonotype. CDR3 protein: CASPGAGQGDTQYF. For the CDR3, the DNA is TGTGCCAGCCCAGGGGCAGGGCAGGGAGATACGCAGTATTTT. The chain employs TRBV2 and TRBJ2-3; the D gene is possibly TRBD1 (6 bases). This CDR3 region has 14 residues. The V gene lost 8 bases and the J gene lost 5 bases, with 17 bases spanning the gap. In germline, CDR1 is SNHLY, CDR2 FYNNEI.

The table lists this clonotype with many counts. The chain carries TRBV4-1 and TRBJ2-1; D is ambiguous. Trimming left V 6 bases short and J 2 bases short, with 11 bases between. Germline V lookup: CDR1 MGHRA, CDR2 YSYEKL. This CDR3 is built from 14 residues. The chain's CDR3 is CASSYWAAYNEQFF. The CDR3 DNA is TGCGCCAGCAGTTACTGGGCTGCCTACAATGAGCAGTTCTTC.

The rearrangement joins TRBV10-3 to TRBJ1-2; perhaps TRBD1 as D (6 bases). V was shortened by 6 bases and J by 10 bases, with 12 bases between the two germline ends. This CDR3 region has 11 residues. The germline V gene has CDR1 ENHRY and CDR2 SYGVKD. The CDR3 DNA is TGTGCCATCAGAGGGGGGCTCGACTACACCTTC. This encodes CAIRGGLDYTF.

V usage is TRBV7-2 and J usage is TRBJ2-1; tentatively, D is TRBD2 (5 bases). The V end lost 1 base, the J end lost 1 base, and 11 bases lay between the germline ends. This CDR3 region has 16 residues. Germline CDR1 and CDR2: SGHTA and FQGNSA. The CDR3 sequence: CASSLDRRASYNEQFF. The CDR3 nucleotides are TGTGCCAGCAGCTTAGATCGGCGGGCGTCCTACAATGAGCAGTTCTTC.

This chain connects TRBV18 to TRBJ2-3; TRBD2 aligns across 7 bases. V dropped 2 bases and J dropped 2; count of bases not matched to a gene: 16. CDR3 length: 19 residues. Germline V gene data show CDR1 as KGHSH and CDR2 as LQKENI. The CDR3 sequence: CASSPGPGRGRIDTDTQYF. The CDR3 coding sequence is TGTGCCAGCTCACCAGGACCAGGGAGGGGCCGAATCGACACAGATACGCAGTATTTT.

This chain links TRBV4-1 with TRBJ2-3, with TRBD2 as a possible D gene (5 bases). Trimming cost V 1 base and J 0 bases, with 20 bases left between them. Looked up from germline, CDR1 is MGHRA and CDR2 is YSYEKL. There are 19 residues in the CDR3. CDR3 sequence (DNA): TGCGCCAGCAGCCAAGCTCGGAGGCGATCAGCCCCTAGCACAGATACGCAGTATTTT. Amino acids: CASSQARRRSAPSTDTQYF.

The CDR3 protein is CASSPAPSGANVLTF. The CDR3 coding sequence is TGTGCCAGCAGTCCCGCCCCCTCTGGGGCCAACGTCCTGACTTTC. The V call is TRBV28, the J call TRBJ2-6; unclear D gene. Trimming left V 5 bases short and J 0 bases short, with 8 bases between. The CDR3 runs 15 residues. Germline CDR1 reads MDHEN; CDR2 reads SYDVKM.

The rearrangement joins TRBV4-3 to TRBJ2-1; 9 bases align to TRBD2. V lost 3 bases, J lost 13 bases, and 13 bases stayed unmatched. Germline CDR1 LGHNA, CDR2 YSLEER. CDR3 length: 15 residues. The CDR3 is CASSHLAGEGPEQFF. CDR3 DNA: TGCGCCAGCAGCCATTTAGCGGGAGAGGGACCCGAACAGTTCTTC.

V is TRBV19 and J is TRBJ2-2, with D maybe TRBD1 (5 bases). Germline lookup yields CDR1 LNHDA and CDR2 SQIVND (reference sequence). V gave up 9 bases and J gave up 1 base, with 12 bases separating them. This CDR3 has 14 residues. DNA of the CDR3: TGTGCCAGCAGCATAGGGGTGAACACCGGGGAGCTGTTTTTT. Its protein product is CASSIGVNTGELFF.

The rearrangement links TRBV5-4 to TRBJ1-4, with D unresolved. CDR1 and CDR2 (germline): SGHNT, YYREEE (reference sequence). V was clipped by 0 bases and J by 0 bases, with 6 bases between them. This CDR3 region has 15 residues. CDR3 in amino acids: CASSLDGATNEKLFF. The CDR3, as DNA: TGTGCCAGCAGCTTGGACGGTGCAACTAATGAAAAACTGTTTTTT.

Notes on this clonotype: A single base separates this from a much larger clone, so it may be a read error. The chain combines TRBV27 with TRBJ1-1; D possibly corresponds to TRBD1 (5 bases). The germline gives CDR1 MNHEY, CDR2 SMNVEV (reference sequence). The CDR3 length is 13 residues. CDR3 sequence (DNA): TGTGCCAGCCGGCAATCAGGGAGCACTGGAGCTTTCTTT. Encoded protein: CASRQSGSTGAFF.

The V call is TRBV25-1, the J call TRBJ2-3, with 8 nucleotides matching TRBD2. CDR1 is MGHDK and CDR2 is SYGVNS in the germline V gene. This CDR3 contains 14 residues. The V and J ends lost 3 bases and 6 bases, in that order; junction bases with no gene match: 5. CDR3 DNA: TGTGCCAGCAGTGATAGACTAGCGTCGGATACGCAGTATTTT. Protein: CASSDRLASDTQYF.

This clonotype was detected ten times or more. The chain joins TRBV27 to TRBJ2-1; D uncertain. The CDR3 is made up of 16 amino acids. Germline V gives CDR1 MNHEY, CDR2 SMNVEV (reference sequence). V lost 8 bases to trimming and J lost 0 bases, with 17 bases between them. In nucleotides, the CDR3 is TGTGCCAGCGGCAGCTCCCGGGCCCCCTCCTACAATGAGCAGTTCTTC. It encodes CASGSSRAPSYNEQFF.

The chain has TRBV4-1 and TRBJ2-1; D possibly corresponds to TRBD2 (5 bases). There are 16 residues in the CDR3. In germline, CDR1 is MGHRA, CDR2 YSYEKL. V gave up 3 bases and J gave up 5 bases, with 17 bases separating them. CDR3 nucleotide sequence: TGCGCCAGCAGCCAGGGAGACACGGGATGGAACAATGAGCAGTTCTTC. It translates to CASSQGDTGWNNEQFF.

This clonotype was seen a few times. The J gene is TRBJ2-3, the V gene TRBV7-8, with 10 bases identical to TRBD2. This CDR3 region has 16 residues. The germline CDR1 and CDR2 sequences are SGHVS and FQNEAQ. Trimming removed 5 bases from V and 2 bases from J; junction bases left unmatched: 7. The CDR3 region is CASSPLAGALTDTQYF. CDR3 DNA: TGTGCCAGCAGCCCCCTAGCGGGAGCTCTCACAGATACGCAGTATTTT.

The rearrangement links TRBV19 to TRBJ2-1, with 9 bases identical to TRBD1. The length of the CDR3 is 16 residues. CDR1 and CDR2 (germline): LNHDA, SQIVND (reference sequence). The V segment lost 3 bases and the J segment 8 bases; nucleotides outside the gene matches: 11. The CDR3 coding sequence is TGTGCCAGTAGTATTTCGGTGGTACAGGGGGCCTATGAGCAGTTCTTC. Its translation is CASSISVVQGAYEQFF. Supplemented by reference TRBV19 and TRBJ2-1, the full variable domain reads DGGITQSPKYLFRKEGQNVTLSCEQNLNHDAMYWYRQDPGQGLRLIYYSQIVNDFQKGDIAEGYSVSREKKESFPLTVTSAQKNPTAFYLCASSISVVQGAYEQFFGPGTRLTVL.